This T cell receptor (beta chain) was profiled in a study of blood T cell repertoires in COVID-19. Study-wide context: PBMCs, B-cell-depleted T cells, or T cells were the source of the cDNA or gDNA that made up the material.

Germline V gives CDR1 MNHEY, CDR2 SVGEGT. Trimming shortened V by 1 base and J by 6 bases, and 3 bases separated the two germline ends. This CDR3 region has 12 residues. Original analysis: Amplifying reference gene primers gave estimates of nucleated cell counts. Only in-frame clones appear in the TCRdb table, and some are missing; sequencing was by immunoSEQ multiplex PCR. The V and J calls and clone size come from that table; D and trimming were worked out from the DNA. The sample carries about 77,000 clones, 80% recorded once. This clone has just one count. Sequenced: peripheral blood. The chain employs TRBV6-2 or TRBV6-3 and TRBJ2-2; the D is unclear. The sequence came from a woman aged 70 to 79 with acute or convalescent COVID-19. CDR3 sequence reads: CASSYWPGELFF. The CDR3 bases are TGTGCCAGCAGTTACTGGCCCGGGGAGCTGTTTTTT.